This T cell receptor beta chain was profiled in a study of cytotoxic CD8 clonotypes in ibrutinib-treated CLL (dated by TCRdb to the early 2020s). As for the study more broadly: The cohort was composed of ten to eleven relapsed/refractory and around 15 treatment-naive patients; IGHV unmutated status was identified in some 17 patients. Partial responses were observed in about 24 patients and complete responses in 2; after a median follow-up of 68 months, remission was maintained in 14 patients and progression was observed in around twelve. Samples at response were collected after a median of about 11 months of treatment, with a range of roughly 6 to 40 months. On average, each sample yielded 255,043 productive templates and around 100,000 productive rearrangements. Longitudinal samples were available for 26 of the 86 trial participants. Cryopreserved peripheral blood mononuclear cells were collected before treatment, at response, and at either disease progression or sustained remission. Patients were still on ibrutinib when every remission and progressive disease sample was collected. Points the paper makes about the study in general: Sampling times were not matched between sustained-remission and progressing patients, and lymph node repertoires were not studied. Public clonotypes were rare and either shrank or stayed stable during treatment, and the rise in clonality at ibrutinib response reflected expansion of private clonotypes. An increase in clonality was observed at ibrutinib response, with clonality remaining stable during sustained remission and falling back toward baseline at progression. At baseline, clonality was higher than in age-matched healthy donors and showed a strong correlation with circulating CD8+ T-cell counts.

Reading the label with the study, this specimen's time point is: progressive disease on ibrutinib. For TCR beta library preparation, roughly 2.2 micrograms of genomic DNA were isolated from cryopreserved PBMCs. High-throughput TCR beta sequencing was performed on longitudinal blood samples from CLL patients receiving ibrutinib monotherapy. The patients took part in an open-label, single-center phase 2 trial of ibrutinib monotherapy. For CDR1 and CDR2, the germline V gene (reference sequence) lists MNHEY and SMNVEV. V and J are truncated by 7 bases and 3 bases respectively, leaving an intervening sequence of 22 bases. Including the terminal cysteine and phenylalanine, the CDR3 comprises 16 residues. Only the CDR3 region is kept as DNA, spanning 48 bases read in frame from base 1. On a MiSeq, deep resolution sequencing aimed for a depth between 1 in 1 million and 1 in 200,000 T cells, with each clonotype covered 10x on average. TCR beta libraries were generated with the immunoSEQ hsTCRB Kit. The authors' pipeline ran thus. Data were analyzed with ImmunoSEQ Data Assistant and ImmunoSEQ Analyzer, with V, D and J genes assigned per IMGT definitions. Clonality, with values ranging from 0 to 1, was calculated as one minus the normalized Shannon entropy of productive rearrangement frequencies. Only overrepresented clonotypes making up at least 0.05% of each patient's repertoire were included in the public clonotype analysis. About a dozen repertoires from age-matched healthy donors, obtained from immuneACCESS, served as clonality controls. TCRdb provides this immuneACCESS table in a form limited to in-frame rearrangements. Some clones are lacking; in checked studies, under half of them reflect an unresolved V gene, and why the rest are absent is not known. The V and J calls and clone size come from that table; D and trimming were worked out from the DNA. Present in this sample are tens of thousands of clones, more than 75% of which were seen just once. 7.5% to 9.5% of the sample is taken by the ten largest.

With regard to this clone: It lacks a known antigen. It has no much larger one-base neighbor in the sample; base qualities were not kept.

The chain uses TRBV27 and TRBJ2-7; TRBD1 might be the D gene, on 5 matching bases. This TCR was sampled from a human donor with chronic lymphocytic leukemia. Material: PBMCs, obtained at disease progression, from a patient treated with ibrutinib. The CDR3 reads CASKPTPGRERYEQYF. The nucleotides read TGTGCCAGCAAACCCACCCCCGGCAGGGAACGCTACGAGCAGTACTTC.